The entry below gives a single T cell receptor beta chain sequence along with its context. CDR3 size: 15 residues. CDR1 is MDHEN and CDR2 is SYDVKM in the germline V gene. The J segment lost 8 bases and the V segment lost 2 bases, leaving 6 bases of the junction unmatched. This sample is part of a study of blood T cells in healthy people across ages. A J-beta primer mix and a sample-barcoded 5' primer were used in a second PCR of roughly 6 to 11 cycles. TCRdb re-called the 5' RACE reads with MiXCR, one entry per CDR3 protein. The data show more than 900,000 distinct CDR3 sequences, approximately 26% seen once. These data are also associated with another study on T cells of mothers and their children.

The chain carries TRBV28 and TRBJ1-4, with TRBD1 matching over 9 bases. This sequence originates from a girl between 2 and 10 years old in good health. The sequenced sample was blood. In DNA, the CDR3 is TGTGCCAGCAGTTTAAGACAGGGGGTCGGGGAAAAACTGTTTTTT. Translating gives CASSLRQGVGEKLFF.